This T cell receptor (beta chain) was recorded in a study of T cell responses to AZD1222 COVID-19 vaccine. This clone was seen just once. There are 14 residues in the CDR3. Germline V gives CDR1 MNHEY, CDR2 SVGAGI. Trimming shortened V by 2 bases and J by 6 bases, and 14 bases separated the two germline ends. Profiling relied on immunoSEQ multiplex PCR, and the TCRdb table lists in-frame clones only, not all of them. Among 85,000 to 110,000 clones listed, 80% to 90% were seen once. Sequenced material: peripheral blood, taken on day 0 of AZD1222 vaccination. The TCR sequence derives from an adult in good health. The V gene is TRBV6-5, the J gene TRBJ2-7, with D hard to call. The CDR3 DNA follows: TGTGCCAGCAGTTACCGGCGCTTTTTCCCCGAGCAGTACTTC. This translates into CASSYRRFFPEQYF.